Each of the 27 T cell receptor beta chains below was sequenced from the same sample in a study of shared clonotypes between healthy human individuals. This table comes from immunoSEQ multiplex PCR, and its TCRdb copy is limited to in-frame clones, with some not included. The repertoire consists of approximately 590,000 clones, with just under 97% occurring once and the leading ten covering about 0.11%. Naivety among CD8 cells was defined by CD45RO negativity and positive CCR7 selection, thereby excluding terminally differentiated effector memory CD45RA+ cells. Sequenced input: naive CD8+ T cells sorted from blood. The receptors stem from a woman between 25 and 40 years old in good health.

CDR3 amino acids: CASSYPGPISYNEQFF. The CDR3 DNA reads as TGTGCCAGCAGCTACCCCGGCCCGATCTCCTACAATGAGCAGTTCTTC. The chain links TRBV13 to TRBJ2-1; D gene ambiguous. V was clipped by 4 bases and J by 0 bases, with 13 bases between them. Per the germline V gene, CDR1 is PRHDT and CDR2 is FYEKMQ (reference sequence). The CDR3 extends over 16 amino acids.

The chain couples TRBV7-3 to TRBJ2-7; a possible D gene is TRBD2 (5 bases). The CDR3 runs 14 residues. From germline, CDR1 is SGHTA and CDR2 FQGTGA. Trimming stripped 2 bases from V and 2 bases from J, with 10 bases between. CDR3 nucleotides: TGTGCCAGCAGCTTAGGAGGAGAAACCTACGAGCAGTACTTC. Its translation: CASSLGGETYEQYF.

The rearrangement uses TRBV30 and TRBJ1-2; D is unclear. The CDR3 runs 16 residues. The V gene lost 3 bases and the J gene lost 5 bases, with 22 bases spanning the gap. The germline gives CDR1 GTSNPN, CDR2 SVGIG (reference sequence). CDR3 loop: CAWSRAGRDLWYGYTF. CDR3 DNA sequence: TGTGCCTGGAGCCGGGCGGGCCGGGATTTATGGTATGGCTACACCTTC.

This chain joins TRBV28 and TRBJ2-1; D unresolved. V shed 8 bases and J shed 3 bases, with 5 bases lying between them. This CDR3 is 11 amino acids long. Germline CDR1 is MDHEN and CDR2 is SYDVKM. CDR3 nucleotide sequence: TGTGCCAGCGGGAACTACAATGAGCAGTTCTTC. This sequence encodes CASGNYNEQFF.

Points on this clone: Its ends do not fully match the called genes, so a read error is possible. The chain employs TRBV9 and TRBJ2-1; 10 nucleotides agree with TRBD2. The CDR3 loop spans 16 amino acids. Germline V gene sequence: CDR1 SGDLS, CDR2 YYNGEE. CDR3 DNA: TGTGCCAGCAGCGCACCTAGCGGGAGCTCCGACAATGAGCAGTTCTTC. Amino acid sequence: CASSAPSGSSDNEQFF.

The CDR3 reads CASSATGTGFDTQYF. The CDR3, as DNA: TGCGCCAGCAGTGCCACCGGGACAGGGTTTGATACGCAGTATTTT. The V and J genes are TRBV10-2 and TRBJ2-3, with 9 nucleotides matching TRBD1. The CDR3 is 15 residues long. Germline values: CDR1 WSHSY, CDR2 SAAADI. Germline trimming cut 4 bases from V and 6 bases from J; bases unmatched to any gene: 8.

The chain recombines TRBV5-6 with TRBJ1-2, with D possibly TRBD1 on 6 matching bases. With 0 bases removed from V and 3 bases from J, the gap between germline ends came to 9 bases. The germline CDR1 and CDR2 sequences are SGHDT and YYEEEE. The CDR3 is 14 amino acids. The CDR3 loop reads CASSLEGGDYGYTF. DNA of the CDR3: TGTGCCAGCAGCTTGGAGGGGGGTGACTATGGCTACACCTTC.

The chain is built from TRBV5-1 and TRBJ2-7; 10 positions agree with TRBD2. V lost 3 bases and J lost 0; bases outside the gene matches: 12. Germline CDR1 and CDR2: SGHRS and YFSETQ. CDR3 length: 18 amino acids. CDR3 sequence: CASSSGFGLAESSYEQYF. CDR3 sequence (DNA): TGCGCCAGCAGCTCCGGGTTCGGACTAGCGGAGAGCTCCTACGAGCAGTACTTC.

The genes are TRBV27 and TRBJ1-4; 9 positions match TRBD1. The germline CDR1 and CDR2 sequences are MNHEY and SMNVEV (reference sequence). CDR3 length: 20 amino acids. V was clipped by 0 bases and J by 7 bases; unmatched bases: 18. CDR3 residues: CASSLSSPGTGYRISEKLFF. The CDR3 coding sequence is TGTGCCAGCAGTTTATCGAGTCCCGGGACAGGGTATCGAATTTCTGAAAAACTGTTTTTT.

The gene calls are TRBV30 and TRBJ2-1; the D gene is possibly TRBD2 (5 bases). The CDR3 has 15 residues. Per the germline V gene, CDR1 is GTSNPN and CDR2 is SVGIG (reference sequence). V shed 4 bases and J shed 2 bases, with 15 bases lying between them. The CDR3 is CAWNEGAHPYNEQFF. In DNA, the CDR3 is TGTGCCTGGAATGAGGGAGCTCACCCCTACAATGAGCAGTTCTTC.

Regarding this clone: The same CDR3 arises from other DNA sequences in this sample as well. The chain carries TRBV7-9 and TRBJ2-3; D possibly corresponds to TRBD2 (5 bases). Germline V CDR1 and CDR2: SEHNR, FQNEAQ (reference sequence). Between the trimmed V and J ends, which lost 1 base and 3 bases, there was a span of 5 bases. This CDR3 spans 13 amino acids. The CDR3 region is CASSLGTTDTQYF. DNA for the CDR3: TGTGCCAGCAGCTTAGGGACTACAGATACGCAGTATTTT.

The chain couples TRBV5-1 to TRBJ2-7, with TRBD1 matching 7 bases. The CDR3 extends over 15 amino acids. J gave up 4 bases and V 5 bases, and 12 bases lay outside the gene matches. The germline V gene encodes CDR1 SGHRS and CDR2 YFSETQ. CDR3 sequence: CASSRDREIQYEQYF. CDR3 bases: TGCGCCAGCAGTCGCGACAGGGAAATCCAATACGAGCAGTACTTC.

The J gene is TRBJ2-5, the V gene TRBV2, with 9 bases matching TRBD2. From germline, CDR1 is SNHLY and CDR2 FYNNEI. V gave up 4 bases and J gave up 4 bases; unmatched junction bases: 4. The CDR3 loop spans 14 amino acids. The CDR3 DNA sequence: TGTGCCAGCAGTGGTAGCGGGGGCGGAGAGACCCAGTACTTC. Translating it yields CASSGSGGGETQYF.

The chain employs TRBV5-1 and TRBJ2-5, with TRBD2 matching 10 bases. Trimming took 3 bases from V and 5 from J; bases not matched to a gene: 16. CDR3 size: 18 residues. Germline CDR1 is SGHRS and CDR2 is YFSETQ. CDR3 nucleotide sequence: TGCGCCAGCAGCTCCCCTAGCGGGAGCTTCCGAGAGGGCGAGACCCAGTACTTC. It specifies CASSSPSGSFREGETQYF.

In regard to this clone: Other DNA sequences from this sample encode an identical CDR3 as well. The chain couples TRBV27 to TRBJ1-2; D is undetermined. From germline, CDR1 is MNHEY and CDR2 SMNVEV (reference sequence). The V end lost 3 bases, the J end lost 1 base, and 6 bases lay between the germline ends. The CDR3 is 13 residues long. CDR3 sequence reads: CASSLGSNYGYTF. DNA of the CDR3: TGTGCCAGCAGTTTGGGCAGTAACTATGGCTACACCTTC.

The rearrangement links TRBV28 to TRBJ1-1, with D uncertain. CDR1 and CDR2 (germline): MDHEN, SYDVKM. Between the trimmed V and J ends, which lost 4 bases and 3 bases, there was a span of 15 bases. CDR3 length: 15 residues. As DNA, the CDR3 is TGTGCCAGCAGTTCCCTAAAACTTTCCGACACTGAAGCTTTCTTT. Translation gives CASSSLKLSDTEAFF.

The V call is TRBV10-3, the J call TRBJ2-3, with 12 bases matching TRBD2. The ends lost 4 bases at V and 2 bases at J; junction bases unmatched: 10. Germline V gives CDR1 ENHRY, CDR2 SYGVKD. The CDR3 has 18 residues. Written as DNA, the CDR3 is TGTGCCATCAGTGGACTAGCGGGAGAAGCCGCCAACACAGATACGCAGTATTTT. Translation: CAISGLAGEAANTDTQYF.

CDR3 amino acids: CASTGRTATYYYGYTF. CDR3 nucleotides: TGTGCCAGCACAGGAAGGACAGCCACCTATTACTATGGCTACACCTTC. This chain joins TRBV28 and TRBJ1-2; TRBD1 might be the D (6 bases). Per the germline V gene, CDR1 is MDHEN and CDR2 is SYDVKM. Trimming cost V 7 bases and J 3 bases, with 21 bases left between them. This CDR3 has 16 residues.

The CDR3 protein is CASRPTWGVGLGYEQYF. The DNA for the CDR3 is TGTGCCAGCAGACCGACGTGGGGTGTAGGGCTAGGATACGAGCAGTACTTC. The rearrangement links TRBV27 to TRBJ2-7; D gene ambiguous. The V gene's germline CDR1 is MNHEY and CDR2 SMNVEV (reference sequence). V lost 6 bases, J lost 4 bases, and 25 bases lay in between. This CDR3 region has 17 residues.

CDR3: CASSLVGTSTDTQYF. Here the CDR3 DNA reads TGTGCCAGCAGCTTAGTGGGGACTAGCACAGATACGCAGTATTTT. The chain employs TRBV7-8 and TRBJ2-3, with TRBD2 as a possible D gene (6 bases). The CDR3 runs to 15 residues. Trimming pared 1 base from V and 0 bases from J, leaving 8 bases between. Germline V lookup: CDR1 SGHVS, CDR2 FQNEAQ.

V usage is TRBV7-6 and J usage is TRBJ2-7; 11 nucleotides line up with TRBD2. The V gene's germline CDR1 is SGHVS and CDR2 FNYEAQ. This CDR3 has 15 residues. Germline trimming cut 6 bases from V and 1 base from J; bases unmatched to any gene: 5. CDR3 protein: CASRPTSGSSYEQYF. The CDR3 bases are TGTGCCAGCAGACCTACTAGCGGGAGTTCCTACGAGCAGTACTTC.

The rearrangement uses TRBV7-8 and TRBJ2-4, with unresolved D. Germline V gene sequence: CDR1 SGHVS, CDR2 FQNEAQ. The V end lost 2 bases, the J end lost 6 bases, and 17 bases lay between the germline ends. The CDR3 has 16 residues. The CDR3: CASSLFDPEMGNIQYF. CDR3 nucleotide sequence: TGTGCCAGCAGCTTATTTGACCCCGAGATGGGAAACATTCAGTACTTC.

The rearrangement joins TRBV9 to TRBJ1-2; no clear D gene. The V gene lost 3 bases and the J gene lost 0 bases, with 9 bases spanning the gap. The germline gives CDR1 SGDLS, CDR2 YYNGEE. The CDR3 runs to 14 residues. CDR3 loop: CASSEHSANYGYTF. In DNA, the CDR3 is TGTGCCAGCAGCGAACACAGTGCTAACTATGGCTACACCTTC. Full variable domain (missing parts from reference TRBV9 and TRBJ1-2): DSGVTQTPKHLITATGQRVTLRCSPRSGDLSVYWYQQSLDQGLQFLIQYYNGEERAKGNILERFSAQQFPDLHSELNLSSLELGDSALYFCASSEHSANYGYTFGSGTRLTVV.

V and J are TRBV11-2 and TRBJ2-7, with D possibly matching TRBD2 (5 bases). Trimming left V 3 bases short and J 3 bases short, with 15 bases between. Per germline, CDR1 SGHAT and CDR2 FQNNGV. This CDR3 spans 15 amino acids. DNA of the CDR3: TGTGCCAGCAGCTTTCCGGGATCTGAGTACTACGAGCAGTACTTC. Encoded protein: CASSFPGSEYYEQYF.

The chain is built from TRBV7-8 and TRBJ2-7, with 9 positions matching TRBD1. In germline, CDR1 is SGHVS, CDR2 FQNEAQ. The CDR3 covers 14 residues. After removal of 4 bases from V and 5 bases from J, the junction contained 6 bases not matched to a gene. Written as DNA, the CDR3 is TGTGCCAGCAGCTCCTTAAGGACAGGGGACGAGCAGTACTTC. It specifies CASSSLRTGDEQYF.

The chain links TRBV4-1 to TRBJ2-7; 13 nucleotides line up with TRBD2. This CDR3 has 17 amino acids. Germline V lookup: CDR1 MGHRA, CDR2 YSYEKL. The V and J ends lost 3 bases and 0 bases, in that order; junction bases with no gene match: 5. The CDR3 DNA sequence: TGCGCCAGCAGCCACCCGGGACTAGCGGGGAGCTCCTACGAGCAGTACTTC. It translates to CASSHPGLAGSSYEQYF.

The chain joins TRBV2 to TRBJ2-1; 9 bases line up with TRBD1. The CDR3 runs to 15 residues. CDR1 SNHLY and CDR2 FYNNEI come from the germline V gene. Trimming at V came to 2 bases and at J to 4 bases, leaving 3 bases not matched to a gene. The CDR3 loop reads CASSEQGTGYNEQFF. The CDR3 region has the DNA TGTGCCAGCAGTGAACAAGGGACAGGGTACAATGAGCAGTTCTTC.